These 10 T cell receptor beta chains were all obtained from the same sample, sequenced in a study of CD8+ T cells in alopecia areata. Isolated RNA was reverse transcribed into cDNA used as the sequencing template. TCRdb's table, derived via immunoSEQ multiplex PCR, lists solely in-frame clones and lacks some. The profile covers 200,000 to 250,000 clones, with 64% appearing a single time and roughly 4.2% taken by the ten largest. As to treatment: oral pan-JAK inhibitor, 5-10 mg twice daily. The input for sequencing was CD4+ T cells sorted from blood, taken at week 4, from a patient treated with tofacitinib. Receptors originate from a human donor with alopecia areata.

The sample holds a few counts of this clone. The V and J genes are TRBV7-9 and TRBJ1-5, with TRBD1 as a possible D gene (6 bases). In germline, CDR1 is SEHNR, CDR2 FQNEAQ (reference sequence). This CDR3 contains 18 residues. V lost 4 bases, J lost 1 base, and 20 bases lay in between. The CDR3, as DNA: TGTGCCAGCAGCTGGGGCGCCATCGCGGGGGCCAGCAATCAGCCCCAGCATTTT. Translating it yields CASSWGAIAGASNQPQHF.

The gene calls are TRBV15 and TRBJ1-4; 7 bases are a match to TRBD1. The germline V gene encodes CDR1 LNHNV and CDR2 YYDKDF (reference sequence). With 6 bases clipped from V and 5 bases from J, the junction kept 6 bases outside the gene matches. This CDR3 comprises 14 residues. This CDR3 is CATSPDRQNEKLFF. DNA for the CDR3: TGTGCCACCAGTCCGGACAGGCAGAATGAAAAACTGTTTTTT. The entire variable domain, with the rest obtained from reference TRBV15 and TRBJ1-4, is as follows: DAMVIQNPRYQVTQFGKPVTLSCSQTLNHNVMYWYQQKSSQAPKLLFHYYDKDFNNEADTPDNFQSRRPNTSFCFLDIRSPGLGDTAMYLCATSPDRQNEKLFFGSGTQLSVL.

This chain uses TRBV30 with TRBJ2-2; D is perhaps TRBD2 (5 bases). This CDR3 is 14 amino acids long. The V gene lost 3 bases and the J gene lost 6 bases, with 14 bases spanning the gap. Germline V gene sequence: CDR1 GTSNPN, CDR2 SVGIG (reference sequence). The DNA for the CDR3 is TGTGCCTGGAGGTTCGGGATGGCTTCCGGGGAGCTGTTTTTT. Translation gives CAWRFGMASGELFF. The entire variable domain, with the rest obtained from reference TRBV30 and TRBJ2-2, is as follows: SQTIHQWPATLVQPVGSPLSLECTVEGTSNPNLYWYRQAAGRGLQLLFYSVGIGQISSEVPQNLSASRPQDRQFILSSKKLLLSDSGFYLCAWRFGMASGELFFGEGSRLTVL.

This clone has just a few counts. The CDR3 loop reads CASSLEVTGNTIYF. The DNA for the CDR3 is TGCGCCAGCAGCTTGGAGGTTACGGGAAACACCATATATTTT. This chain connects TRBV5-1 to TRBJ1-3; D unresolved. The V end lost 0 bases, the J end lost 4 bases, and 8 bases lay between the germline ends. The CDR3 has 14 residues. Germline CDR1 is SGHRS and CDR2 is YFSETQ.

The sample holds one count of this clone. The gene calls are TRBV11-2 and TRBJ2-5; D uncertain. CDR1 and CDR2 from the germline V gene are SGHAT and FQNNGV. The CDR3 is 15 residues long. Trimming took off 3 bases at V and 1 base at J, with 12 bases between the two ends. The CDR3, as DNA: TGTGCCAGCAGCTTCCAAGGCCTGGGCCAAGAGACCCAGTACTTC. The encoded protein is CASSFQGLGQETQYF.

The table lists this clone with a count of one. Written as DNA, the CDR3 is TGCGCCAGCAGCTTGGGTGGGGCTGGAAACACCATATATTTT. It translates to CASSLGGAGNTIYF. The V and J genes are TRBV5-1 and TRBJ1-3; no clear D gene. The CDR3 covers 14 residues. Trimming shortened V by 0 bases and J by 2 bases, and 6 bases separated the two germline ends. Looked up from germline, CDR1 is SGHRS and CDR2 is YFSETQ.

The chain links TRBV27 to TRBJ2-7, with 11 bases fitting TRBD2. Germline-derived CDR1 and CDR2 are MNHEY and SMNVEV (reference sequence). The CDR3 totals 15 residues. V gave up 6 bases and J gave up 2 bases; unmatched junction bases: 6. The CDR3 protein is CASRDTSGGPYEQYF. The DNA of the CDR3 is TGTGCCAGCAGAGACACTAGCGGGGGACCCTACGAGCAGTACTTC.

This clone was detected only a few times. This chain links TRBV7-2 with TRBJ2-5; 11 positions agree with TRBD2. V trimming: 5 bases; J trimming: 5 bases; junction bases outside the gene matches: 7. Germline V gene sequence: CDR1 SGHTA, CDR2 FQGNSA. There are 15 residues in the CDR3. The CDR3 sequence: CASSPTSGGGETQYF. The CDR3 nucleotides read TGTGCCAGCAGCCCAACTAGCGGGGGAGGCGAGACCCAGTACTTC.

The rearrangement uses TRBV7-9 and TRBJ2-7, with a weak D call TRBD1 (6 bases). This CDR3 comprises 11 residues. CDR1 and CDR2 (germline): SEHNR, FQNEAQ (reference sequence). The V end lost 8 bases, the J end lost 1 base, and 6 bases lay between the germline ends. CDR3 coding DNA: TGTGCCAGCGGACAGTCCTACGAGCAGTACTTC. This gives the protein CASGQSYEQYF.

This sequence joins TRBV29-1 and TRBJ1-2, with 7 bases lining up with TRBD1. The length of the CDR3 is 11 residues. CDR1 SQVTM and CDR2 ANQGSEA come from the germline V gene. After removal of 3 bases from V and 6 bases from J, the junction contained 1 base not matched to a gene. This chain's CDR3 is CSVETGHGYTF. In nucleotides, the CDR3 is TGCAGCGTTGAGACAGGGCATGGCTACACCTTC.